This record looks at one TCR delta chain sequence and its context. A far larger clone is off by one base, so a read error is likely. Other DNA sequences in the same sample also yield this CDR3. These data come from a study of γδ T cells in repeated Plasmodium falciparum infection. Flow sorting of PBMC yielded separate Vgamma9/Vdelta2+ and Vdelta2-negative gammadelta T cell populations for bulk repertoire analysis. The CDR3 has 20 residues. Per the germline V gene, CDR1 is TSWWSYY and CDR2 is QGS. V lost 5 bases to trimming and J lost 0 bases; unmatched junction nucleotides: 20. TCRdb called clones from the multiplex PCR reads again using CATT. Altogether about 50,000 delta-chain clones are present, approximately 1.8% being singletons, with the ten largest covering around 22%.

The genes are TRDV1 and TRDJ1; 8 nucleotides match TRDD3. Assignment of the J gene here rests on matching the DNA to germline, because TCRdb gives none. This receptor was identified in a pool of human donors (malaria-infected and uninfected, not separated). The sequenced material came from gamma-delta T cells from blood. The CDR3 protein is CALGKRTVLGIPGYTDKLIF. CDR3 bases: TGTGCTCTTGGGAAGCGAACGGTCCTGGGGATACCTGGGTACACCGATAAACTCATCTTT.